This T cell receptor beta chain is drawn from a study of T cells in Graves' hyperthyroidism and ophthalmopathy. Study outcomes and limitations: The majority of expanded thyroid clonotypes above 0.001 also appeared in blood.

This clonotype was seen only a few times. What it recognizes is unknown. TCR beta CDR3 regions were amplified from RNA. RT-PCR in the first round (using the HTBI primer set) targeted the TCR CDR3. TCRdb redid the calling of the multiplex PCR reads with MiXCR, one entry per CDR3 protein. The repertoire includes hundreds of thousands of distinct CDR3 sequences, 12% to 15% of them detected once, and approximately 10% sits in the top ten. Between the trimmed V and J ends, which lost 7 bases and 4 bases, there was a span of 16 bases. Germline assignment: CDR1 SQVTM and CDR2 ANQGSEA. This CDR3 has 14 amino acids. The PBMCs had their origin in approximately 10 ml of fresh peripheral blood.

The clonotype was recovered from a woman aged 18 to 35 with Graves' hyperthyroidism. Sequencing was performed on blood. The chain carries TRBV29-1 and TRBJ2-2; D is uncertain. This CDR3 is CSANPGKTTGELFF. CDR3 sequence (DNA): TGCAGCGCAAATCCCGGAAAGACCACCGGGGAGCTGTTTTTT.